This T cell receptor beta chain was found in a study of blood T cell repertoires in COVID-19. About the study: Whether acute or convalescent, the COVID-19 samples came from the United States, Italy and Spain. In each case, the material was cDNA or gDNA derived from T cells, B-cell-depleted T cells, or PBMCs.

CDR3 length equals 17 residues. V lost 2 bases, J lost 5 bases, and 11 bases stayed unmatched. Germline V gene lookup returns CDR1 MGHDK and CDR2 SYGVNS. Original processing notes: Estimation of nucleated cell counts relied on the amplification of reference gene primers. The repertoire was sequenced with immunoSEQ multiplex PCR; TCRdb's copy has only in-frame clones and lacks some. V and J calls and clone size are those listed in that table; D and trimming were worked out from the DNA. The table records around 130,000 clones, 86% of them present only once. Sequencing was done on a sample of peripheral blood. V is TRBV25-1 and J is TRBJ1-1; 10 positions agree with TRBD1. The receptor's source is a woman in her fifties or sixties who had recovered from COVID-19. The CDR3 coding sequence is TGTGCCAGCAGTGAAAATCGGGACAGGGGCGTTCGGACTGAAGCTTTCTTT. Its protein is CASSENRDRGVRTEAFF. Full variable domain (remainder filled in from reference TRBV25-1 and TRBJ1-1): EADIYQTPRYLVIGTGKKITLECSQTMGHDKMYWYQQDPGMELHLIHYSYGVNSTEKGDLSSESTVSRIRTEHFPLTLESARPSHTSQYLCASSENRDRGVRTEAFFGQGTRLTVV.